A selection of T cell receptor beta chains follows, all from one sample in a study of graft-versus-host responses after intestinal transplantation. These receptors are not linked to any known antigen. Using immunoSEQ multiplex PCR, the repertoire was profiled, and TCRdb retains in-frame clones only, with some absent. The sample holds approximately 130,000 clones, roughly 92% seen once. The specimen comprised unstimulated CD4+ T cells sorted from spleen or lymph node cells, sampled before intestinal transplant. All receptors come from a human donor who received an intestinal transplant. The CDR3 runs from the conserved cysteine through the conserved F or W.

CDR3 protein	V gene
CAFQTALRQGGNQPQHF	TRBV30
CASSRLAGYEQYF	TRBV7-2
CATRWDTSSPLHF	TRBV15
CASSLYQETQYF	TRBV5-1
CASSRQGNQPQHF	TRBV6-1
CASSPGDPFGYTF	TRBV18
CASSPGVNYGYTF	TRBV6-5
CASSLAQGVSTGELFF	TRBV11-2
CASSQVGTSGGLVTQYF	TRBV4-1
CASSYSGGANYGYTF	TRBV6-6
CASSLAPGQAGNTIYF	TRBV5-4
CASSVAGLAGTGELFF	TRBV9
CASSSTINEQFF	TRBV7-3
CASSLSGQVYEQYF	TRBV7-9
CASGLRGSLETQYF	TRBV12-5
CASSRGGETQYF	TRBV6-1